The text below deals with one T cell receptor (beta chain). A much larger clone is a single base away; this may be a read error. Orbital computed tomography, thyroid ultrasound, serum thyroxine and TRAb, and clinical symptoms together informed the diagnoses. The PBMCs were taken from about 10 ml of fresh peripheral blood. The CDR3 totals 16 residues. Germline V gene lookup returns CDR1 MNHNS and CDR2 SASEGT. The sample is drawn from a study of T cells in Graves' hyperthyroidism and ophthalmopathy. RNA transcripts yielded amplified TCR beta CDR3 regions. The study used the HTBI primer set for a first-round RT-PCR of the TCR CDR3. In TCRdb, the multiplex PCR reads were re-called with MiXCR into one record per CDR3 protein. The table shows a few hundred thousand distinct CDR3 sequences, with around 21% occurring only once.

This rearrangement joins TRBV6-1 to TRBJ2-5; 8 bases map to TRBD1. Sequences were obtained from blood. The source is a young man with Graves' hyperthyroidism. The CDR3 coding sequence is TGTGCCAGCAGTGAAGAGGGACAGGCAGTCCGAGGGACCAAGTACTTC. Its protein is CASSEEGQAVRGTKYF.